A single sample gave rise to the 20 T cell receptor beta chains below, sequenced in a study of CD8+CD57+ T cells in acquired aplastic anemia. CD8+CD57+ cell expansion had been shown by flow cytometry in patients chosen for sequencing. The TCR beta profiling, which covered VDJ combination and CDR3 sequence, was carried out using genomic DNA as the template. TCRdb independently ran MiXCR on the reads; one entry per CDR3 protein. This sample has under 500,000 distinct CDR3 sequences, with roughly 34% found just once. The sample comprised sorted CD4+, CD8+, or CD8+CD57+ T cells (not recorded which) from PBMCs. Source of these receptors: a human donor with aplastic anemia.

The table lists this clonotype with a few counts. The gene calls are TRBV20-1 and TRBJ1-4; a weak D match, TRBD1 (5 bases). V dropped 1 base and J dropped 4 bases, with 16 bases sitting between them. The CDR3 loop spans 16 amino acids. Germline CDR1 DFQATT, CDR2 SNEGSKA (reference sequence). CDR3 nucleotides: TGCAGTGCTAGAGTCGCTGGGGCAGCCCATAATGAAAAACTGTTTTTT. Amino acids: CSARVAGAAHNEKLFF.

The chain has TRBV25-1 and TRBJ1-6; D unclear. CDR3 length: 18 residues. Germline CDR1 is MGHDK and CDR2 is SYGVNS. V was cut by 1 base and J by 8 bases, with 21 bases left in between. The CDR3 nucleotides are TGTGCCAGCAGTGAATTGGGGTCGGCCTATCTTATAGATTCACCCCTCCACTTT. It is translated as CASSELGSAYLIDSPLHF.

A remark on this clonotype: No DNA is shown, since the ends of the CDR3 on it are uncertain; the CDR3 is the one TCRdb lists. The rearrangement uses TRBV20-1 and TRBJ2-7; TRBD1, the table's D call, was not compared with the DNA. The CDR3 extends over 15 residues, inclusive of both ends. CDR1 and CDR2 (germline): DFQATT, SNEGSKA (reference sequence). This CDR3 reads CSATWGQGIRVEQCF.

The chain recombines TRBV14 with TRBJ2-5; weak D call: TRBD1 (6 bases). The CDR3 length is 16 residues. V was shortened by 2 bases and J by 0 bases, with 13 bases between the two germline ends. The V gene's germline CDR1 is SGHDN and CDR2 FVKESK. CDR3 DNA: TGTGCCAGCAGCCAATCTGTGGGGGCGGACCAAGAGACCCAGTACTTC. Amino acid sequence: CASSQSVGADQETQYF. Full variable domain (remainder filled in from reference TRBV14 and TRBJ2-5): EAGVTQFPSHSVIEKGQTVTLRCDPISGHDNLYWYRRVMGKEIKFLLHFVKESKQDESGMPNNRFLAERTGGTYSTLKVQPAELEDSGVYFCASSQSVGADQETQYFGPGTRLLVL.

This chain uses TRBV7-6 with TRBJ2-7, with no clear D. Germline V gives CDR1 SGHVS, CDR2 FNYEAQ. This CDR3 comprises 13 residues. Trimming took 5 bases from V and 7 from J, leaving 15 bases between them. CDR3 loop: CASSKPGSWEQYF. The CDR3 DNA reads as TGTGCCAGCAGCAAACCGGGCTCCTGGGAGCAGTACTTC.

Note on this clonotype: A single base separates this from a much larger clone, so it may be a read error. The chain recombines TRBV30 with TRBJ1-6; no definite D call. The CDR3 runs to 11 residues. Trimming cost V 5 bases and J 7 bases, with 6 bases left between them. The germline V gene encodes CDR1 GTSNPN and CDR2 SVGIG (reference sequence). The CDR3 loop is CAWASNSPLHF. As DNA, the CDR3 is TGTGCCTGGGCCTCAAATTCACCCCTCCACTTT.

To note about this clonotype: Given a much more abundant clone one base away, this may be a read error. The genes are TRBV20-1 and TRBJ2-7; TRBD2 matches at 7 bases. This CDR3 region has 14 residues. V was pared by 3 bases and J by 2 bases, with 7 bases of the junction left unmatched. The germline V gene encodes CDR1 DFQATT and CDR2 SNEGSKA (reference sequence). The CDR3, as DNA: TGCAGTGCTAGCATCGGGGGGACCACCTACGAGCAGTACTTC. Translation: CSASIGGTTYEQYF.

Comments on this clonotype: Since the CDR3 does not end with the conserved phenylalanine or tryptophan, this likely comes from a read error. CDR3 DNA: TGTGCCAGCAGCTTAGGAGGGTTCTCTGGAAATACCATATATCTT. Its protein is CASSLGGFSGNTIYL. The chain links TRBV11-1 to TRBJ1-3; D is uncertain. This CDR3 spans 15 amino acids. Germline V gene sequence: CDR1 SGHAT, CDR2 FQDESV (reference sequence).

V and J are TRBV12-5 and TRBJ1-2; a weak D match, TRBD1 (6 bases). From germline, CDR1 is LGHNT and CDR2 FRNRAP. This CDR3 is 13 amino acids long. V lost 9 bases and J lost 4, with 15 bases in between. CDR3 bases: TGTGCTAGAGGGGGTGACGAGCCCTATGGCTACACCTTC. This encodes CARGGDEPYGYTF.

This clonotype was seen more than once but under ten times. The chain joins TRBV7-9 to TRBJ2-1; 10 bases fit TRBD1. Germline V gene lookup returns CDR1 SEHNR and CDR2 FQNEAQ (reference sequence). Germline trimming cut 4 bases from V and 4 bases from J; bases unmatched to any gene: 4. CDR3 length equals 15 residues. The CDR3 DNA reads as TGTGCCAGCAGCTCGGACAGGGGGGAGTACAATGAGCAGTTCTTC. Protein: CASSSDRGEYNEQFF.

The table lists this clonotype with many counts. The chain couples TRBV20-1 to TRBJ1-6; D is uncertain. The CDR3 sequence is 15 residues long. Trimming stripped 0 bases from V and 14 bases from J, with 20 bases between. Germline values: CDR1 DFQATT, CDR2 SNEGSKA (reference sequence). The CDR3 protein is CSARDRRAGASALHF. CDR3 DNA sequence: TGCAGTGCTAGAGATCGGCGGGCAGGAGCCTCCGCCCTCCACTTT.

The CDR3 sequence is CASSFQAGGSSYEQYF. CDR3 sequence (DNA): TGTGCCAGCAGCTTCCAGGCGGGGGGAAGCTCCTACGAGCAGTACTTC. J is TRBJ2-7 and V is TRBV11-1, with 8 bases lining up with TRBD2. The germline CDR1 and CDR2 sequences are SGHAT and FQDESV (reference sequence). The V segment lost 3 bases and the J segment 0 bases; nucleotides outside the gene matches: 7. The CDR3 totals 16 residues.

V and J are TRBV2 and TRBJ1-4; tentatively, D is TRBD1 (5 bases). Between the trimmed V and J ends, which lost 6 bases and 3 bases, there was a span of 11 bases. The CDR3 has 14 residues. CDR1 and CDR2 (germline): SNHLY, FYNNEI. The CDR3 protein is CASRGRVANEKLFF. CDR3 in DNA: TGTGCCAGCAGGGGCAGGGTGGCTAATGAAAAACTGTTTTTT.

The chain combines TRBV27 with TRBJ2-7; 11 positions agree with TRBD1. The CDR3 covers 15 residues. Trimming removed 8 bases from V and 6 bases from J; junction bases left unmatched: 12. Per the germline V gene, CDR1 is MNHEY and CDR2 is SMNVEV (reference sequence). The CDR3 bases are TGTGCCAGCGGAAGTACCGGGACAGGGGGGTTCGAGCAGTACTTC. Its protein is CASGSTGTGGFEQYF.

This clonotype was observed a handful of times. The chain carries TRBV19 and TRBJ1-6; TRBD1 aligns across 7 bases. With 7 bases clipped from V and 6 bases from J, the junction kept 6 bases outside the gene matches. The CDR3 sequence is 14 residues long. CDR1 LNHDA and CDR2 SQIVND come from the germline V gene (reference sequence). CDR3 sequence reads: CASTSGTVNSPLHF. The CDR3 bases are TGTGCCAGTACATCCGGGACAGTTAATTCACCCCTCCACTTT.

This chain links TRBV10-3 with TRBJ2-5, with unresolved D. Germline assignment: CDR1 ENHRY and CDR2 SYGVKD. With 10 bases removed from V and 5 bases from J, the gap between germline ends came to 17 bases. This CDR3 contains 13 residues. The CDR3 loop is CASRTITGETQYF. The CDR3 region has the DNA TGTGCCAGCAGGACCATCACTGGGGAGACCCAGTACTTC.

This clonotype has ten or more counts. The chain uses TRBV19 and TRBJ1-1; D not resolved. Germline lookup yields CDR1 LNHDA and CDR2 SQIVND (reference sequence). V gave up 5 bases and J gave up 2 bases, with 15 bases separating them. The CDR3 has 15 amino acids. The CDR3 DNA is TGTGCCAGTAGTTTGGACCCTCGCCGAAACACTGAAGCTTTCTTT. This gives the protein CASSLDPRRNTEAFF.

This clonotype was seen repeatedly, ten times or more. The chain links TRBV6-1 to TRBJ1-2, with 7 bases that match TRBD1. Germline V gives CDR1 MNHNS, CDR2 SASEGT. The CDR3 contains 13 residues. V was clipped by 6 bases and J by 4 bases; unmatched bases: 5. CDR3 sequence (DNA): TGTGCCAGCAGCAGGGGGACAGCCTATGGCTACACCTTC. It translates to CASSRGTAYGYTF.

This clonotype was recorded many times. The V call is TRBV20-1, the J call TRBJ2-7; 8 nucleotides line up with TRBD1. Looked up from germline, CDR1 is DFQATT and CDR2 is SNEGSKA (reference sequence). V gave up 5 bases and J gave up 3 bases; unmatched junction bases: 6. CDR3 length: 13 residues. The CDR3 DNA is TGCAGTGCTTCGGACAGGGATGGCTACGAGCAGTACTTC. Amino acid sequence: CSASDRDGYEQYF.

This clonotype was observed many times. The V and J genes are TRBV2 and TRBJ2-3; no reliable D call. Deletions cut 7 bases from V and 4 bases from J, with 9 bases between. CDR3 length equals 12 residues. Germline V CDR1 and CDR2: SNHLY, FYNNEI. CDR3 amino acids: CASNFRADTQYF. The CDR3 DNA follows: TGTGCCAGCAATTTTCGCGCAGATACGCAGTATTTT.